This T cell receptor (beta chain) was obtained from a study of chemoradiotherapy in HPV16-positive cancers. For the study at large: A couple of HPV16-positive patients' cells yielded candidate HPV-specific clones and common motifs. Study results and caveats: Candidate HPV-specific clones and E7-related TCR motifs grew in tumor during treatment.

Method: immunoSEQ multiplex PCR; TCRdb's copy keeps in-frame clones and lacks some. This table holds roughly 34,000 clones, over 75% found once. Germline CDR1 is SGDLS and CDR2 is YYNGEE. Trimming took off 0 bases at V and 2 bases at J, with 8 bases between the two ends. CDR3 length equals 14 residues. Points on this clone: What it binds is unknown.

Repertoires were sampled repeatedly during chemoradiotherapy. Sample: blood, taken from a patient who underwent chemoradiotherapy. The sequence was obtained from a human donor with HPV-associated anogenital cancer. The rearrangement links TRBV9 to TRBJ2-5, with D hard to call. The CDR3 region is CASSVGSSQETQYF. The CDR3 nucleotides are TGTGCCAGCAGCGTAGGTTCCTCACAAGAGACCCAGTACTTC.